Following are 7 T cell receptor beta chains from one sample sequenced in a study of cytomegalovirus exposure and HLA in healthy donors. With 60 Vbeta and 13 Jbeta primers, the PCR was carried out. Generated by immunoSEQ multiplex PCR, the TCRdb table keeps only in-frame clones and is missing some. The data hold 130,000 to 150,000 clones, with approximately 79% observed a single time. The source material was PBMCs. Receptor source: a man younger than 35 in good health and CMV-seropositive.

This chain links TRBV9 with TRBJ1-1, with D tentatively TRBD1 (5 bases). The CDR3 loop spans 14 amino acids. Deletions cut 7 bases from V and 1 base from J, with 14 bases between. Germline V lookup: CDR1 SGDLS, CDR2 YYNGEE. CDR3 in DNA: TGTGCCAGCGCGGTTGAGGACACGAACACTGAAGCTTTCTTT. It is translated as CASAVEDTNTEAFF.

The chain uses TRBV11-2 and TRBJ2-5, with a weak D call TRBD1 (5 bases). The V and J ends lost 5 bases and 4 bases respectively, with 17 bases between them. Germline V gives CDR1 SGHAT, CDR2 FQNNGV. The CDR3 sequence is 15 residues long. Here the CDR3 reads CASSPRAGWSETQYF. The CDR3 DNA sequence: TGTGCCAGCAGCCCTAGAGCAGGGTGGTCAGAGACCCAGTACTTC.

This chain joins TRBV19 and TRBJ1-5, with 7 nucleotides matching TRBD1. The CDR3 consists of 16 residues. Germline V gives CDR1 LNHDA, CDR2 SQIVND (reference sequence). The DNA for the CDR3 is TGTGCGAGACTTGGGACAGCCTTATATAGCAATCAGCCCCAGCATTTT. Amino acid sequence: CARLGTALYSNQPQHF.

This clone came up a few times. A much more abundant neighbour one base away suggests this may be a read error. This CDR3 is also generated by other DNA sequences in the sample. This sequence joins TRBV30 and TRBJ1-1; possibly TRBD1 for D (6 bases). Per the germline V gene, CDR1 is GTSNPN and CDR2 is SVGIG (reference sequence). This CDR3 comprises 12 residues. The CDR3 coding sequence is TGCGCCTGGAATCAGGGGTCCACTGAAGCTTTCTTT. Its translation: CAWNQGSTEAFF.

There are a few counts of this clone. The chain has TRBV7-9 and TRBJ1-2; 8 bases are a match to TRBD1. The V gene end was trimmed by 5 bases and the J gene end by 5 bases; junction bases not matched to a gene: 7. CDR1 SEHNR and CDR2 FQNEAQ come from the germline V gene (reference sequence). This CDR3 has 14 amino acids. CDR3 amino acids: CASSTGTGEYGYTF. CDR3 sequence (DNA): TGTGCCAGCAGCACCGGGACAGGAGAGTATGGCTACACCTTC.

Comments on this clone: The sample has other DNA sequences that encode this CDR3 too. V usage is TRBV5-1 and J usage is TRBJ1-6; 9 nucleotides line up with TRBD1. V was pared by 4 bases and J by 7 bases, with 3 bases of the junction left unmatched. The CDR3 totals 14 residues. Germline V CDR1 and CDR2: SGHRS, YFSETQ. CDR3 region: CASSLDRGNSPLHF. In DNA form, the CDR3 reads TGCGCCAGCAGCCTTGACAGGGGGAATTCACCCCTCCACTTT.

The chain couples TRBV10-1 to TRBJ1-1; D is perhaps TRBD1 (5 bases). The CDR3 is made up of 14 amino acids. Germline assignment: CDR1 WNHNN and CDR2 SYGVQD (reference sequence). Trimming left V 1 base short and J 3 bases short, with 9 bases between. CDR3 sequence: CASSEYRQYTEAFF. The CDR3 region has the DNA TGCGCCAGCAGTGAGTACCGACAGTACACTGAAGCTTTCTTT.